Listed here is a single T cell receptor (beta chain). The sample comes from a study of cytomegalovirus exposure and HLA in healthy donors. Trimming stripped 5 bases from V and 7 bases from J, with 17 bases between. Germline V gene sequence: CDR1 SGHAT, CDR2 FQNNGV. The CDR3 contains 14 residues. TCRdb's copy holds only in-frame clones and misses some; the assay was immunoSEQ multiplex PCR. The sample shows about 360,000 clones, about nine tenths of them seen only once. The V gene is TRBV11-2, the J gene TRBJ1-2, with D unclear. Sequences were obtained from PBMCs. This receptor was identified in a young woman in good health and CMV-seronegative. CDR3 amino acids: CASSHEGVSVGYTF. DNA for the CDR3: TGTGCCAGCAGCCACGAAGGAGTGTCGGTTGGCTACACCTTC.